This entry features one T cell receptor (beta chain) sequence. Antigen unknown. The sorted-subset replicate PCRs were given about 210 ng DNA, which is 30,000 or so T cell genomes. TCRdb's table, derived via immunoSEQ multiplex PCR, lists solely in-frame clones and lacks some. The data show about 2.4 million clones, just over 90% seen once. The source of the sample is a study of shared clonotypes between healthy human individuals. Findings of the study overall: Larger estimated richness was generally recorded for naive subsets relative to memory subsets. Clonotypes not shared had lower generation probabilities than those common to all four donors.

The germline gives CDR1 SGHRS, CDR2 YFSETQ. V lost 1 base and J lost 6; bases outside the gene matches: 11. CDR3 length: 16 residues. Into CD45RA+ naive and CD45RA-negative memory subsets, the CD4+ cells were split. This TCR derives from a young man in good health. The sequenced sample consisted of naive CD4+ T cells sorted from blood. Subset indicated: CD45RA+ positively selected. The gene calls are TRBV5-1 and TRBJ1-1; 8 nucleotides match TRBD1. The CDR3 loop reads CASSLLQGASAAEAFF. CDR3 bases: TGCGCCAGCAGCTTGCTGCAGGGGGCATCGGCGGCTGAAGCTTTCTTT.